The text below deals with one T cell receptor beta chain. Per the authors' pipeline: From reference gene primer amplification, estimates of nucleated cell counts were derived. Libraries were prepared by immunoSEQ multiplex PCR; TCRdb keeps only in-frame clonotypes and omits some of them. The D gene and trimming were derived from the DNA, and the V and J assignments and clone size from that table. The sample consists of about 160,000 clones, 70% to 85% of them appearing once. These data belong to a study of blood T cell repertoires in COVID-19. As for the study in general: Sites across the United States, Italy and Spain contributed samples from acute and convalescent COVID-19. T cells, B-cell-depleted T cells, or PBMCs provided the cDNA or gDNA that served as material.

Trimming pared 5 bases from V and 0 bases from J, leaving 13 bases between. The CDR3 covers 16 residues. CDR1 is LNHNV and CDR2 is YYDKDF in the germline V gene (reference sequence). The V and J genes are TRBV15 and TRBJ2-2; tentative D call: TRBD2 (7 bases). Sequences were obtained from peripheral blood. The TCR was taken from a woman aged 80 or older with acute or convalescent COVID-19. CDR3 coding DNA: TGTGCCACCAGCTTGTCGCGGGGGCCGAACACCGGGGAGCTGTTTTTT. It yields the protein CATSLSRGPNTGELFF.